The TCR beta chain described here comes from a study of cytomegalovirus exposure and HLA in healthy donors. Study results and limitations: V- and J-gene trimming of TCR beta was linked (in a later analysis) to a missense DCLRE1C variant. The only immune exposure information that was available was CMV serostatus. Accurate HLA-A and HLA-B prediction from TCR beta sequences was reported for most subjects.

As to this clone: The target antigen is unknown.

It was with 60 Vbeta and 13 Jbeta primers that the PCR ran. The protocol was immunoSEQ multiplex PCR, while the TCRdb copy is restricted to in-frame clones and leaves out a portion. The sample has fewer than 120,000 clones, roughly four fifths seen once. The CDR3 runs 14 residues. Germline lookup yields CDR1 ENHRY and CDR2 SYGVKD. V dropped 0 bases and J dropped 4 bases, with 9 bases sitting between them. The sample taken for sequencing was PBMCs. The chain employs TRBV10-3 and TRBJ1-2; D remains ambiguous. The TCR comes from a woman in her twenties or thirties in good health and CMV-seronegative. CDR3 amino acids: CAISESAPGYGYTF. DNA of the CDR3: TGTGCCATCAGTGAGTCAGCACCGGGCTATGGCTACACCTTC.